This T cell receptor beta chain came from a study of T cells in Graves' hyperthyroidism and ophthalmopathy. RNA transcripts gave rise to amplified TCR beta CDR3 regions. First-round RT-PCR of the TCR CDR3 relied on the HTBI primer set. In TCRdb, the multiplex PCR reads were re-called with MiXCR into one record per CDR3 protein. The sample has over 250,000 distinct CDR3 sequences; over 20% are singletons. The germline V and J ends were trimmed by 0 bases and 3 bases, with 11 bases remaining between them. The CDR3 contains 15 residues. Germline V lookup: CDR1 LGHNA, CDR2 YNFKEQ. Study-wide results and limits: Clonotypes that were expanded in thyroid above 0.001 mostly appeared in blood too. Ophthalmopathy and stable hyperthyroidism were told apart by a 13 V-J model.

About this clonotype: Its antigen is as yet unknown.

Uncontrolled infection, other autoimmune disease, pregnancy or lactation barred patients from enrollment. The chain uses TRBV4-2 and TRBJ1-2; D gene ambiguous. The sample comprised blood. This receptor was obtained from a man aged 25 to 40 with Graves' ophthalmopathy. CDR3 nucleotides: TGTGCCAGCAGCCAAGAGGCCGGCTACGACTATGGCTACACCTTC. Protein product: CASSQEAGYDYGYTF.